The 26 T cell receptor beta chains below were found in one sample sequenced in a study of T cell responses to AZD1222 COVID-19 vaccine. The protocol was immunoSEQ multiplex PCR, while the TCRdb copy is restricted to in-frame clones and leaves out a portion. The repertoire consists of 120,000 or so clones, with about 85% occurring once and the leading ten covering about 3%. Sequencing used peripheral blood, obtained on day 0 of AZD1222 vaccination. Every receptor here comes from an adult in good health.

V gene TRBV1 combines with J gene TRBJ2-1; TRBD2 reflects the table's D call only, with no check against the DNA. TRBV1 is listed as a pseudogene. The CDR3 consists of 18 residues. In DNA form, the CDR3 reads TGCACCAGCAGCCCACCCTGTAGCGGGAGCCCCCCCTACAATGAGCAGTTCTTC. It is translated as CTSSPPCSGSPPYNEQFF.

The chain is built from TRBV7-2 and TRBJ2-1; TRBD1 matches at 9 bases. The germline V gene encodes CDR1 SGHTA and CDR2 FQGNSA. V gave up 5 bases and J gave up 7 bases; unmatched junction bases: 6. The length of the CDR3 is 14 residues. In nucleotides, the CDR3 is TGTGCCAGCAGCCAACCGGGACAGGGAAATGAGCAGTTCTTC. Protein: CASSQPGQGNEQFF.

V gene TRBV18 combines with J gene TRBJ1-2; the match to TRBD1 covers 10 bases. The junction had 7 bases not matched to a gene; V was cut back by 4 bases and J by 8 bases. The CDR3 totals 14 residues. Germline CDR1 reads KGHSH; CDR2 reads LQKENI. The CDR3 spells CASSLGQGIEGYTF. CDR3 sequence (DNA): TGTGCCAGCTCACTGGGACAGGGGATTGAGGGCTACACCTTC.

The CDR3 region is CASSSDSRNTIYF. The CDR3, as DNA: TGTGCCAGCAGCTCGGACAGTCGAAACACCATATATTTT. The chain couples TRBV7-2 to TRBJ1-3; a weak D match, TRBD1 (6 bases). The CDR3 consists of 13 residues. CDR1 and CDR2 from the germline V gene are SGHTA and FQGNSA. The V gene lost 4 bases and the J gene lost 5 bases, with 9 bases spanning the gap.

This chain joins TRBV12-3 or TRBV12-4 and TRBJ1-1; 7 bases are shared with TRBD1. V lost 7 bases, J lost 1 base, and 3 bases stayed unmatched. The CDR3 totals 13 residues. DNA for the CDR3: TGTGCCAGCACCTGGACAGGGAACACTGAAGCTTTCTTT. Its translation is CASTWTGNTEAFF.

This sequence joins TRBV6-5 and TRBJ2-3; no firm D call. Looked up from germline, CDR1 is MNHEY and CDR2 is SVGAGI. V gave up 7 bases and J gave up 0 bases, with 11 bases separating them. CDR3 length equals 14 residues. DNA of the CDR3: TGTGCCAGCACTTTCTCATTGAGCACAGATACGCAGTATTTT. This encodes CASTFSLSTDTQYF.

V is TRBV5-8 and J is TRBJ2-3; D uncertain. The length of the CDR3 is 11 residues. Trimming stripped 2 bases from V and 2 bases from J, with 0 bases between. Germline-derived CDR1 and CDR2 are SGHTS and YDEGEE. The CDR3 DNA is TGTGCCAGCAGCTTCACAGATACGCAGTATTTT. It encodes CASSFTDTQYF. Looking up the rest from reference TRBV5-8 and TRBJ2-3 gives the full variable domain: EAGVTQSPTHLIKTRGQQATLRCSPISGHTSVYWYQQALGLGLQFLLWYDEGEERNRGNFPPRFSGRQFPNYSSELNVNALELEDSALYLCASSFTDTQYFGPGTRLTVL.

This chain connects TRBV19 to TRBJ1-4; 7 bases map to TRBD1. The CDR3 is made up of 14 amino acids. Germline-derived CDR1 and CDR2 are LNHDA and SQIVND (reference sequence). The V gene end was trimmed by 5 bases and the J gene end by 10 bases; junction bases not matched to a gene: 10. The CDR3 here is CASSSDRLDGKLFF. The DNA for the CDR3 is TGTGCCAGTAGTTCGGACAGGTTAGATGGAAAACTGTTTTTT. Combining the CDR3 with reference TRBV19 and TRBJ1-4 gives the whole variable domain DGGITQSPKYLFRKEGQNVTLSCEQNLNHDAMYWYRQDPGQGLRLIYYSQIVNDFQKGDIAEGYSVSREKKESFPLTVTSAQKNPTAFYLCASSSDRLDGKLFFGSGTQLSVL.

The chain couples TRBV3-1 (or the pseudogene TRBV3-2) to TRBJ2-1; D not certain. Germline V gives CDR1 LGHDT, CDR2 YNNKEL (reference sequence). V was shortened by 4 bases and J by 0 bases, with 13 bases between the two germline ends. The CDR3 has 16 residues. The CDR3 protein is CASSPLDRVSYNEQFF. In DNA form, the CDR3 reads TGTGCCAGCAGCCCCCTGGACCGAGTCTCCTACAATGAGCAGTTCTTC.

With respect to this clone: Germline and junction disagree at one end, which may indicate a read error. The chain joins TRBV6-5 to TRBJ1-5; D perhaps matches TRBD1 (5 bases). Germline V gene sequence: CDR1 MNHEY, CDR2 SVGAGI. CDR3 length: 15 amino acids. The chain's CDR3 is CASTGGRWVDQPQHF. In DNA, the CDR3 is TGTGCCAGCACCGGGGGACGGTGGGTTGATCAACCCCAGCATTTT.

The chain has TRBV30 and TRBJ1-2; the match to TRBD1 covers 8 bases. The V gene end was trimmed by 3 bases and the J gene end by 7 bases; junction bases not matched to a gene: 13. Germline lookup yields CDR1 GTSNPN and CDR2 SVGIG (reference sequence). The CDR3 sequence is 15 residues long. CDR3 coding DNA: TGTGCCTGGAGCCAATTCGACAGGGGATTTCCTGGCTACACCTTC. Amino acids: CAWSQFDRGFPGYTF.

V gene TRBV15 combines with J gene TRBJ1-6; no reliable D call. The CDR3 length is 15 residues. V was pared by 1 base and J by 5 bases, with 9 bases between. Germline-derived CDR1 and CDR2 are LNHNV and YYDKDF (reference sequence). The CDR3 nucleotides are TGTGCCACCAGCAGAGTATACACTAATAATTCACCCCTCCACTTT. This codes for CATSRVYTNNSPLHF.

The genes are TRBV3-1 (or the pseudogene TRBV3-2) and TRBJ2-3, with D perhaps TRBD1 (5 bases). This CDR3 region has 15 residues. Germline assignment: CDR1 LGHDT and CDR2 YNNKEL (reference sequence). V was cut by 0 bases and J by 10 bases, with 17 bases left in between. DNA of the CDR3: TGTGCCAGCAGCCAAGATCCCCCAGGGATGACCGCGCAGTATTTT. Its translation is CASSQDPPGMTAQYF.

The chain combines TRBV7-2 with TRBJ2-2; D remains ambiguous. The CDR3 has 15 residues. V shed 5 bases and J shed 0 bases, with 10 bases lying between them. Germline V CDR1 and CDR2: SGHTA, FQGNSA. The CDR3 nucleotides are TGTGCCAGCAGCCCGAGACGGGCGAACACCGGGGAGCTGTTTTTT. It encodes CASSPRRANTGELFF.

The rearrangement joins TRBV5-1 to TRBJ2-1, with a weak D call TRBD2 (5 bases). Germline CDR1 SGHRS, CDR2 YFSETQ. The CDR3 sequence is 15 residues long. Trimming took 0 bases from V and 0 from J, leaving 7 bases between them. CDR3 loop: CASSLVGSSYNEQFF. The CDR3 DNA sequence: TGCGCCAGCAGCTTGGTGGGGAGCTCCTACAATGAGCAGTTCTTC.

The chain carries TRBV7-9 and TRBJ1-3; D is undetermined. The ends were cut back, 3 bases at V and 0 bases at J, with 12 bases in the middle. Per the germline V gene, CDR1 is SEHNR and CDR2 is FQNEAQ (reference sequence). CDR3 size: 16 residues. The CDR3: CASSLWRTNSGNTIYF. The CDR3 DNA reads as TGTGCCAGCAGCTTGTGGAGAACCAACTCTGGAAACACCATATATTTT.

V is TRBV7-6 and J is TRBJ2-1; TRBD2 matches at 14 bases. Germline V gene data show CDR1 as SGHVS and CDR2 as FNYEAQ. The V gene end was trimmed by 5 bases and the J gene end by 10 bases; junction bases not matched to a gene: 16. There are 18 residues in the CDR3. The CDR3 loop reads CASSPPRTSGGTLGEQFF. The CDR3 region has the DNA TGTGCCAGCAGCCCTCCCCGGACTAGCGGGGGGACCTTGGGCGAGCAGTTCTTC.

This chain links TRBV5-1 with TRBJ2-3; unclear D gene. The germline V gene encodes CDR1 SGHRS and CDR2 YFSETQ. The V gene lost 4 bases and the J gene lost 3 bases, with 12 bases spanning the gap. The CDR3 contains 14 residues. CDR3 region: CASSRFSMTDTQYF. CDR3 bases: TGCGCCAGCAGCCGATTTTCAATGACAGATACGCAGTATTTT.

As DNA, the CDR3 is TGTGCCAGCAGCTTAGGACCATCCAATGAGCAGTTCTTC. Translation gives CASSLGPSNEQFF. This chain joins TRBV7-2 and TRBJ2-1; D not certain. Germline values: CDR1 SGHTA, CDR2 FQGNSA. The CDR3 covers 13 residues. Trimming removed 1 base from V and 6 bases from J, with 7 bases in between.

The rearrangement uses TRBV7-8 and TRBJ1-2; TRBD1 aligns across 9 bases. This CDR3 is built from 14 residues. Per the germline V gene, CDR1 is SGHVS and CDR2 is FQNEAQ. Losses at the gene ends were 5 bases for V and 13 bases for J; bases not matched to a gene: 14. CDR3 sequence: CASSRFVGQGPSTF. The CDR3 DNA reads as TGTGCCAGCAGCCGGTTCGTGGGACAGGGACCCTCCACCTTC.

The chain is built from TRBV5-1 and TRBJ1-1; no clear D gene. This CDR3 region has 14 residues. Germline V gene lookup returns CDR1 SGHRS and CDR2 YFSETQ. Trimming stripped 4 bases from V and 1 base from J, with 11 bases between. The CDR3 DNA sequence: TGCGCCAGCAGCCCCCCCCTAGGGAACACTGAAGCTTTCTTT. This gives the protein CASSPPLGNTEAFF.

The rearrangement joins TRBV7-2 to TRBJ1-2; TRBD1 is a possible D gene (6 bases). Germline CDR1 is SGHTA and CDR2 is FQGNSA. The CDR3 length is 13 residues. The germline V and J ends were trimmed by 9 bases and 2 bases, with 13 bases remaining between them. Here the CDR3 DNA reads TGTGCCAGTCAGACAGGATCCAACTATGGCTACACCTTC. Amino acid sequence: CASQTGSNYGYTF.

V and J are TRBV6-5 and TRBJ1-6; TRBD1 matches 10 bases. Germline V gene data show CDR1 as MNHEY and CDR2 as SVGAGI. V was pared by 6 bases and J by 7 bases, with 6 bases of the junction left unmatched. This CDR3 comprises 15 residues. The CDR3 DNA is TGTGCCAGCAGACTTGGACAGGGGGAGAATTCACCCCTCCACTTT. Protein product: CASRLGQGENSPLHF.

J is TRBJ2-7 and V is TRBV6-5, with 8 bases fitting TRBD2. The ends lost 6 bases at V and 7 bases at J; junction bases unmatched: 11. The CDR3 has 14 residues. Germline CDR1 is MNHEY and CDR2 is SVGAGI. The CDR3 sequence: CASSGRLAGKEQYF. The CDR3 coding sequence is TGTGCCAGCAGCGGCCGCTTAGCGGGGAAAGAGCAGTACTTC.

This chain uses TRBV3-1 (or the pseudogene TRBV3-2) with TRBJ1-2; D remains unclear. V gave up 1 base and J gave up 6 bases, with 12 bases separating them. The CDR3 contains 14 residues. The germline CDR1 and CDR2 sequences are LGHDT and YNNKEL (reference sequence). The CDR3 reads CASSQVGSLDGYTF. The CDR3 region has the DNA TGTGCCAGCAGCCAAGTCGGCAGCCTTGATGGCTACACCTTC.

This chain uses TRBV4-2 with TRBJ2-2; 14 nucleotides match TRBD2. Trimming cost V 1 base and J 0 bases; bases outside gene matches: 4. The CDR3 is made up of 19 amino acids. The germline CDR1 and CDR2 sequences are LGHNA and YNFKEQ. In DNA, the CDR3 is TGTGCCAGCAGCCAAGGACTAGCGGGGGGGCCTTCGAACACCGGGGAGCTGTTTTTT. The encoded protein is CASSQGLAGGPSNTGELFF.